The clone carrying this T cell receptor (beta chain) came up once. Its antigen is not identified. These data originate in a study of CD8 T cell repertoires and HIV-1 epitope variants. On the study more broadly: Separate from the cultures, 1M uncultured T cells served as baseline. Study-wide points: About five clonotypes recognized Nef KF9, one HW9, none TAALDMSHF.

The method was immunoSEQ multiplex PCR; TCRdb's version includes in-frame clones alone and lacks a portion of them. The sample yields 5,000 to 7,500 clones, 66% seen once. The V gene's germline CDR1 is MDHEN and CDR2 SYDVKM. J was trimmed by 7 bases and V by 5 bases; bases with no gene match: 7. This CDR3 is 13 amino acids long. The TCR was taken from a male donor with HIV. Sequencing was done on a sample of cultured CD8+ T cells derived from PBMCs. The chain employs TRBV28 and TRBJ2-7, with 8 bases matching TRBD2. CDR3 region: CASSIAGTEEQYF. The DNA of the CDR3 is TGTGCCAGCAGTATAGCGGGGACGGAGGAGCAGTACTTC.